Following are 30 T cell receptor beta chains from one sample sequenced in a study of blood T cell repertoires in COVID-19. Sequencing was performed with immunoSEQ multiplex PCR; in TCRdb, only in-frame clones are kept and a portion is missing. The sample contains roughly 430,000 clones, 88% of which appear only once. Specimen: PBMCs or T cells enriched from blood (not recorded which). The source of these receptors is a middle-aged woman with acute COVID-19.

The chain has TRBV18 and TRBJ1-2; D is undetermined. The CDR3 consists of 14 residues. Germline CDR1 is KGHSH and CDR2 is LQKENI. V was cut by 0 bases and J by 5 bases, with 10 bases left in between. CDR3 sequence reads: CASSPPSVRYGYTF. DNA for the CDR3: TGTGCCAGCTCACCACCGTCCGTTCGTTATGGCTACACCTTC.

The chain combines TRBV4-2 with TRBJ2-7, with 7 nucleotides matching TRBD2. This CDR3 comprises 19 residues. Losses at the gene ends were 1 base for V and 0 bases for J; bases not matched to a gene: 15. CDR1 LGHNA and CDR2 YNFKEQ come from the germline V gene. The CDR3 coding sequence is TGTGCCAGCAGCCAAGCCGGCGGGACTACTACATCGAGCTCCTACGAGCAGTACTTC. Translation gives CASSQAGGTTTSSSYEQYF.

The CDR3 loop reads CASSGFPSSYNSPLHF. The CDR3 bases are TGTGCCAGCTCGGGCTTTCCGAGCTCCTATAATTCACCCCTCCACTTT. The chain joins TRBV18 to TRBJ1-6; D uncertain. The germline gives CDR1 KGHSH, CDR2 LQKENI. V was shortened by 6 bases and J by 0 bases, with 12 bases between the two germline ends. This CDR3 is 16 amino acids long.

The chain recombines TRBV19 with TRBJ1-4, with 10 positions matching TRBD1. This CDR3 has 16 amino acids. Germline V gene lookup returns CDR1 LNHDA and CDR2 SQIVND (reference sequence). Trimming at V came to 10 bases and at J to 2 bases, leaving 10 bases not matched to a gene. The CDR3 sequence is CATTDRGLSTNEKLFF. The DNA for the CDR3 is TGTGCCACAACCGACAGGGGGCTATCTACTAATGAAAAACTGTTTTTT.

The chain uses TRBV27 and TRBJ2-3; the match to TRBD2 covers 7 bases. Germline CDR1 and CDR2: MNHEY and SMNVEV (reference sequence). The CDR3 has 14 amino acids. The junction had 1 base not matched to a gene; V was cut back by 2 bases and J by 2 bases. This CDR3 reads CASSLRDYTDTQYF. DNA for the CDR3: TGTGCCAGCAGTTTACGGGACTACACAGATACGCAGTATTTT.

V is TRBV4-1 and J is TRBJ1-3, with D perhaps TRBD1 (5 bases). This CDR3 is built from 15 residues. Germline CDR1 and CDR2: MGHRA and YSYEKL. Trimming removed 1 base at V and 4 bases at J, with 11 bases between. The CDR3 here is CASSQVGASGNTIYF. The CDR3, as DNA: TGCGCCAGCAGCCAAGTTGGGGCGTCCGGAAACACCATATATTTT.

The chain links TRBV19 to TRBJ2-5; TRBD2 is a possible D gene (6 bases). Trimming cost V 3 bases and J 5 bases, with 16 bases left between them. CDR1 is LNHDA, CDR2 SQIVND, per germline (reference sequence). CDR3 length: 15 residues. CDR3 coding DNA: TGTGCCAGTAGTATCTTGACGGGGGTTGTCGAGACCCAGTACTTC. It is translated as CASSILTGVVETQYF.

V usage is TRBV19 and J usage is TRBJ2-1; tentative D call: TRBD1 (6 bases). Germline values: CDR1 LNHDA, CDR2 SQIVND (reference sequence). V was pared by 0 bases and J by 7 bases, with 16 bases between. The CDR3 covers 16 residues. The CDR3 coding sequence is TGTGCCAGTAGTATAGAGGGGGCTAGTTTGGGGAATGAGCAGTTCTTC. Translated, it gives CASSIEGASLGNEQFF.

CDR3: CSASGEARDTQYF. CDR3 nucleotides: TGCAGTGCTAGTGGGGAGGCGAGGGATACGCAGTATTTT. The chain recombines TRBV20-1 with TRBJ2-3, with a weak D call TRBD2 (6 bases). V gave up 3 bases and J gave up 6 bases, with 13 bases separating them. The length of the CDR3 is 13 residues. Germline V gene sequence: CDR1 DFQATT, CDR2 SNEGSKA (reference sequence).

The V gene is TRBV10-1, the J gene TRBJ1-1; D ambiguous. V lost 0 bases and J lost 3, with 8 bases in between. Per the germline V gene, CDR1 is WNHNN and CDR2 is SYGVQD (reference sequence). This CDR3 is built from 14 residues. For the CDR3, the DNA is TGCGCCAGCAGTGAGTCGGGCCGGCACACTGAAGCTTTCTTT. Protein sequence: CASSESGRHTEAFF.

The chain links TRBV4-1 to TRBJ2-1, with 7 nucleotides matching TRBD2. Germline V gene sequence: CDR1 MGHRA, CDR2 YSYEKL. The CDR3 is made up of 15 amino acids. The junction had 6 bases not matched to a gene; V was cut back by 0 bases and J by 7 bases. In nucleotides, the CDR3 is TGCGCCAGCAGCCAAGAGACTAGCAGGTGGAATGAGCAGTTCTTC. Amino acid sequence: CASSQETSRWNEQFF.

The chain couples TRBV29-1 to TRBJ2-5; TRBD1 aligns across 7 bases. V was clipped by 7 bases and J by 6 bases; unmatched bases: 8. The CDR3 runs 12 residues. The germline V gene encodes CDR1 SQVTM and CDR2 ANQGSEA. CDR3 loop: CSATGVLKTQYF. Written as DNA, the CDR3 is TGCAGCGCCACAGGGGTTTTGAAGACCCAGTACTTC.

The J gene is TRBJ2-5, the V gene TRBV5-6, with TRBD1 identical over 7 bases. The length of the CDR3 is 15 residues. The germline CDR1 and CDR2 sequences are SGHDT and YYEEEE. Trimming removed 4 bases from V and 5 bases from J; junction bases left unmatched: 11. The CDR3: CASSPRTGKGETQYF. CDR3 bases: TGTGCCAGCAGCCCCCGGACAGGAAAAGGGGAGACCCAGTACTTC.

The gene calls are TRBV7-9 and TRBJ1-1; a weak D match, TRBD1 (5 bases). With 5 bases removed from V and 1 base from J, the gap between germline ends came to 11 bases. Germline assignment: CDR1 SEHNR and CDR2 FQNEAQ (reference sequence). The CDR3 is made up of 14 amino acids. The CDR3 DNA reads as TGTGCCAGCAGCCTCTCGACAGAGAACACTGAAGCTTTCTTT. This encodes CASSLSTENTEAFF.

Only a few counts were recorded for this clone. The chain links TRBV19 to TRBJ2-1, with TRBD2 matching 14 bases. This CDR3 has 17 amino acids. With 5 bases clipped from V and 4 bases from J, the junction kept 7 bases outside the gene matches. Germline loops: CDR1 LNHDA, CDR2 SQIVND (reference sequence). The CDR3 sequence: CASSDPGTSGGYNEQFF. CDR3 sequence (DNA): TGTGCCAGTAGTGACCCCGGGACTAGCGGGGGTTACAATGAGCAGTTCTTC. The full variable domain, with the rest looked up from reference TRBV19 and TRBJ2-1, is DGGITQSPKYLFRKEGQNVTLSCEQNLNHDAMYWYRQDPGQGLRLIYYSQIVNDFQKGDIAEGYSVSREKKESFPLTVTSAQKNPTAFYLCASSDPGTSGGYNEQFFGPGTRLTVL.

The chain couples TRBV5-4 to TRBJ1-6; possibly TRBD1 for D (5 bases). Germline CDR1 and CDR2: SGHNT and YYREEE (reference sequence). The CDR3 loop spans 14 amino acids. Trimming shortened V by 5 bases and J by 10 bases, and 16 bases separated the two germline ends. CDR3 amino acids: CASSSGGGRSPLHF. The CDR3 DNA reads TGTGCCAGCAGTTCGGGGGGGGGAAGGTCACCCCTCCACTTT.

The rearrangement joins TRBV13 to TRBJ1-6; 10 bases line up with TRBD1. V lost 4 bases, J lost 10 bases, and 10 bases stayed unmatched. Germline-derived CDR1 and CDR2 are PRHDT and FYEKMQ (reference sequence). This CDR3 comprises 16 residues. CDR3 loop: CASSSGTGVLDSPLHF. In DNA form, the CDR3 reads TGTGCCAGCAGCTCAGGGACAGGGGTGCTAGACTCACCCCTCCACTTT.

The chain has TRBV7-8 and TRBJ1-5; weak D call: TRBD1 (6 bases). Between the trimmed V and J ends, which lost 2 bases and 6 bases, there was a span of 14 bases. CDR1 is SGHVS and CDR2 is FQNEAQ in the germline V gene. The CDR3 length is 15 residues. CDR3 amino acids: CASSLNTGPVQPQHF. The CDR3 coding sequence is TGTGCCAGCAGCTTAAATACAGGGCCGGTTCAGCCCCAGCATTTT.

This sequence joins TRBV10-3 and TRBJ2-7; tentative D call: TRBD1 (7 bases). The V gene lost 10 bases and the J gene lost 0 bases, with 16 bases spanning the gap. The germline CDR1 and CDR2 sequences are ENHRY and SYGVKD. The CDR3 is 14 residues long. Written as DNA, the CDR3 is TGTGCCACCAACCGCAGGGGGGACTCCTACGAGCAGTACTTC. Translation gives CATNRRGDSYEQYF.

The chain joins TRBV7-7 to TRBJ2-2; D call uncertain. V gave up 5 bases and J gave up 5 bases, with 12 bases separating them. Germline lookup yields CDR1 SSHAT and CDR2 FNYEAQ (reference sequence). CDR3 length equals 14 residues. CDR3 bases: TGTGCCAGCAGCGGAACGTCCGGGACCGGGGAGCTGTTTTTT. Its protein product is CASSGTSGTGELFF.

The chain uses TRBV30 and TRBJ1-6; D may be TRBD1 (6 bases). Per germline, CDR1 GTSNPN and CDR2 SVGIG (reference sequence). CDR3 length equals 13 residues. Trimming pared 4 bases from V and 7 bases from J, leaving 11 bases between. The CDR3 nucleotides read TGTGCCTGGAACCCGGGGGGCAATTCACCCCTCCACTTT. Encoded protein: CAWNPGGNSPLHF.

This chain joins TRBV29-1 and TRBJ2-2, with a tentative D call TRBD2 (6 bases). The CDR3 length is 15 residues. Germline V lookup: CDR1 SQVTM, CDR2 ANQGSEA. V shed 0 bases and J shed 5 bases, with 13 bases lying between them. The CDR3 coding sequence is TGCAGCGTTGAAGATCGAAGGGGAGGTACCGGGGAGCTGTTTTTT. It yields the protein CSVEDRRGGTGELFF.

Regarding this clone: An end of the junction differs from the germline gene, which may be a read error. The genes are TRBV7-6 and TRBJ2-7; D remains ambiguous. This CDR3 is 14 amino acids long. CDR1 and CDR2 (germline): SGHVS, FNYEAQ. CDR3 in amino acids: CASSSSPASSEQYF. The CDR3 DNA reads TGTGCCAGCAGCTCGTCACCTGCGTCCTCCGAGCAGTACTTC.

The chain recombines TRBV18 with TRBJ2-2, with D tentatively TRBD1 (5 bases). CDR1 is KGHSH and CDR2 is LQKENI in the germline V gene. The CDR3 extends over 14 amino acids. Trimming pared 3 bases from V and 2 bases from J, leaving 7 bases between. CDR3 region: CASSPDSNTGELFF. The DNA for the CDR3 is TGTGCCAGCTCACCCGACAGTAACACCGGGGAGCTGTTTTTT.

The rearrangement uses TRBV20-1 and TRBJ1-5, with unresolved D. Trimming took 3 bases from V and 2 from J, leaving 8 bases between them. CDR1 and CDR2 (germline): DFQATT, SNEGSKA (reference sequence). The CDR3 has 13 residues. CDR3 nucleotides: TGCAGTGCTAGTCCAGCGGGCAATCAGCCCCAGCATTTT. It codes for CSASPAGNQPQHF.

This chain uses TRBV30 with TRBJ1-5, with D possibly TRBD1 on 5 matching bases. CDR1 is GTSNPN, CDR2 SVGIG, per germline (reference sequence). V dropped 7 bases and J dropped 2 bases, with 9 bases sitting between them. This CDR3 is 12 amino acids long. The CDR3, as DNA: TGTGCCTATAAGACAGGCAATCAGCCCCAGCATTTT. It specifies CAYKTGNQPQHF. Combining the CDR3 with reference TRBV30 and TRBJ1-5 gives the whole variable domain SQTIHQWPATLVQPVGSPLSLECTVEGTSNPNLYWYRQAAGRGLQLLFYSVGIGQISSEVPQNLSASRPQDRQFILSSKKLLLSDSGFYLCAYKTGNQPQHFGDGTRLSIL.

The chain uses TRBV19 and TRBJ2-3, with 10 bases matching TRBD1. CDR1 and CDR2 (germline): LNHDA, SQIVND (reference sequence). The CDR3 spans 18 residues. J gave up 1 base and V 7 bases, and 14 bases lay outside the gene matches. Here the CDR3 DNA reads TGTGCCAGTACCAAAGGGGGACAGGGGTCTATCGGCACAGATACGCAGTATTTT. Its protein is CASTKGGQGSIGTDTQYF.

Written as DNA, the CDR3 is TGTGCCAGCAGCCAAGTGGACTTAACGCAGTATTTT. Its translation is CASSQVDLTQYF. The chain combines TRBV3-1 (or the pseudogene TRBV3-2) with TRBJ2-3; D might be TRBD2 (5 bases). CDR3 length: 12 residues. V was pared by 1 base and J by 9 bases, with 8 bases between. Germline V gene data show CDR1 as LGHDT and CDR2 as YNNKEL (reference sequence).

The genes are TRBV5-4 and TRBJ2-5; the D gene is possibly TRBD2 (5 bases). Trimming shortened V by 1 base and J by 5 bases, and 12 bases separated the two germline ends. CDR3 length: 14 amino acids. Germline lookup yields CDR1 SGHNT and CDR2 YYREEE (reference sequence). In nucleotides, the CDR3 is TGTGCCAGCAGCTTGTCTCTAGCCGGGGAGACCCAGTACTTC. This translates into CASSLSLAGETQYF.

This clone was counted once. The chain joins TRBV2 to TRBJ2-7; tentatively, D is TRBD2 (6 bases). V was pared by 9 bases and J by 3 bases, with 9 bases between. The germline V gene encodes CDR1 SNHLY and CDR2 FYNNEI. There are 11 residues in the CDR3. The CDR3 sequence: CASRRGYEQYF. As DNA, the CDR3 is TGTGCCAGTAGGAGGGGCTACGAGCAGTACTTC. The full variable domain, its missing parts supplied by reference TRBV2 and TRBJ2-7, is EPEVTQTPSHQVTQMGQEVILRCVPISNHLYFYWYRQILGQKVEFLVSFYNNEISEKSEIFDDQFSVERPDGSNFTLKIRSTKLEDSAMYFCASRRGYEQYFGPGTRLTVT.